These 23 T cell receptor beta chains were sequenced from one sample in a study of CD8 T cells in ankylosing spondylitis. TCRdb fed the 5' RACE reads into MiXCR, producing one record per CDR3 protein. Of some 200,000 distinct CDR3 sequences listed, 18% are singletons. Sequenced input: blood, either unsorted or a sorted T cell fraction (not recorded which). The receptor source for this set is a male donor under 35 with ankylosing spondylitis or in good health (not recorded which).

The chain carries TRBV12-3 or TRBV12-4 and TRBJ1-5, with D maybe TRBD1 (5 bases). The CDR3 is 14 amino acids. V was trimmed by 6 bases and J by 4 bases, leaving 13 bases between them. For the CDR3, the DNA is TGTGCCAGCAGGCTGATGGGGGAAAATCAGCCCCAGCATTTT. It translates to CASRLMGENQPQHF.

This clonotype was seen repeatedly, ten times or more. This chain joins TRBV21-1 and TRBJ2-7. TRBV21-1 corresponds to a pseudogene. The CDR3 sequence is 14 residues long. The CDR3 loop reads CASSKGPETYEQYV. The CDR3, as DNA: TGTGCCAGCAGCAAAGGACCCGAAACCTACGAGCAGTACGTC.

J is TRBJ2-7 and V is TRBV5-6; unclear D gene. Per the germline V gene, CDR1 is SGHDT and CDR2 is YYEEEE. The CDR3 is 16 amino acids. With 4 bases removed from V and 2 bases from J, the gap between germline ends came to 19 bases. CDR3: CASSHTSGPAPYEQYF. CDR3 sequence (DNA): TGTGCCAGCAGCCATACCTCTGGCCCCGCGCCCTACGAGCAGTACTTC.

This clonotype was counted many times. This chain uses TRBV6-1 with TRBJ1-5; TRBD1 might be the D (5 bases). The CDR3 totals 14 residues. Germline CDR1 MNHNS, CDR2 SASEGT. V lost 4 bases and J lost 1, with 8 bases in between. The CDR3 region has the DNA TGTGCCAGCAGTGGGACAACGAGCAATCAGCCCCAGCATTTT. Residues: CASSGTTSNQPQHF.

V and J are TRBV29-1 and TRBJ2-7, with D hard to call. This CDR3 has 12 amino acids. V lost 6 bases and J lost 4, with 13 bases in between. The germline V gene has CDR1 SQVTM and CDR2 ANQGSEA. CDR3 protein: CSVETVLYEQYF. CDR3 in DNA: TGCAGCGTGGAGACGGTACTTTACGAGCAGTACTTC.

In its sample, this clonotype was seen many times. The rearrangement links TRBV5-1 to TRBJ2-3, with TRBD2 matching 16 bases. The ends lost 4 bases at V and 1 base at J; junction bases unmatched: 6. The CDR3 runs to 18 residues. The germline V gene has CDR1 SGHRS and CDR2 YFSETQ. For the CDR3, the DNA is TGCGCCAGCAGCGCCGGGACTAGCGGGAGGGCCGGCACAGATACGCAGTATTTT. This encodes CASSAGTSGRAGTDTQYF. The entire variable domain, with the rest obtained from reference TRBV5-1 and TRBJ2-3, is as follows: KAGVTQTPRYLIKTRGQQVTLSCSPISGHRSVSWYQQTPGQGLQFLFEYFSETQRNKGNFPGRFSGRQFSNSRSEMNVSTLELGDSALYLCASSAGTSGRAGTDTQYFGPGTRLTVL.

This clonotype was found many times. The CDR3 sequence is CSARGTSGRVYNEQFF. CDR3 bases: TGCAGTGCTAGAGGAACTAGCGGGAGAGTCTACAATGAGCAGTTCTTC. The rearrangement uses TRBV20-1 and TRBJ2-1; 11 bases fit TRBD2. The germline CDR1 and CDR2 sequences are DFQATT and SNEGSKA (reference sequence). CDR3 size: 16 residues. The V and J ends lost 1 base and 3 bases, in that order; junction bases with no gene match: 5.

In its sample, this clonotype was seen many times. CDR3 sequence (DNA): TGCAGTGCTAGAGGGCCGGGGTTGACGCAGTATTTT. This encodes CSARGPGLTQYF. The chain has TRBV20-1 and TRBJ2-3; TRBD2 might be the D (5 bases). The CDR3 loop spans 12 amino acids. Between the trimmed V and J ends, which lost 1 base and 9 bases, there was a span of 11 bases. Per germline, CDR1 DFQATT and CDR2 SNEGSKA (reference sequence).

This sequence joins TRBV20-1 and TRBJ1-5; D gene uncertain. This CDR3 region has 14 residues. Germline V CDR1 and CDR2: DFQATT, SNEGSKA (reference sequence). Trimming shortened V by 4 bases and J by 7 bases, and 17 bases separated the two germline ends. As DNA, the CDR3 is TGCAGTGCTACCGACGGCCTTCAACACCAGCCCCAGCATTTT. Amino acid sequence: CSATDGLQHQPQHF.

This clonotype was seen repeatedly, ten times or more. This chain uses TRBV2 with TRBJ1-1, with D tentatively TRBD1 (6 bases). The CDR3 extends over 14 amino acids. The germline V gene encodes CDR1 SNHLY and CDR2 FYNNEI. Trimming left V 2 bases short and J 4 bases short, with 11 bases between. The CDR3 bases are TGTGCCAGCAGTGAAAACAGGGTGGGCACTGAAGCTTTCTTT. This sequence encodes CASSENRVGTEAFF.

This clonotype was observed at least ten times. The chain has TRBV28 and TRBJ1-1, with no clear D. The germline V and J ends were trimmed by 8 bases and 5 bases, with 24 bases remaining between them. CDR1 MDHEN and CDR2 SYDVKM come from the germline V gene. The CDR3 is made up of 16 amino acids. The CDR3 sequence: CASVTYPISGLTEAFF. CDR3 nucleotides: TGTGCCAGCGTCACCTACCCTATCTCCGGGTTAACTGAAGCTTTCTTT.

This clonotype came up many times. This chain links TRBV29-1 with TRBJ1-1; 8 positions agree with TRBD1. This CDR3 comprises 13 residues. After removal of 5 bases from V and 7 bases from J, the junction contained 9 bases not matched to a gene. Germline V gene lookup returns CDR1 SQVTM and CDR2 ANQGSEA. CDR3 sequence: CSVPGTGFSEAFF. The CDR3 coding sequence is TGCAGCGTTCCCGGGACAGGCTTTAGTGAAGCTTTCTTT.

This clonotype has at least ten counts. The chain uses TRBV24-1 and TRBJ2-3; TRBD2 agrees at 15 bases. The CDR3 has 19 residues. Trimming cost V 6 bases and J 6 bases; bases outside gene matches: 15. Per the germline V gene, CDR1 is KGHDR and CDR2 is SFDVKD. CDR3 in amino acids: CATSTTPGLAGGLTDTQYF. CDR3 nucleotides: TGTGCCACCAGTACAACTCCGGGACTAGCGGGGGGTTTGACGGATACGCAGTATTTT.

This clonotype was observed many times. The chain carries TRBV24-1 and TRBJ2-2; TRBD1 matches 9 bases. After removal of 4 bases from V and 0 bases from J, the junction contained 8 bases not matched to a gene. CDR3 length: 18 amino acids. Germline-derived CDR1 and CDR2 are KGHDR and SFDVKD. The CDR3 spells CATSDKLDRGANTGELFF. The CDR3 nucleotides read TGTGCCACCAGTGACAAACTGGACAGGGGCGCGAACACCGGGGAGCTGTTTTTT.

Ten or more counts support this clonotype. The rearrangement uses TRBV6-5 and TRBJ2-5, with TRBD2 as a possible D gene (7 bases). Trimming shortened V by 5 bases and J by 6 bases, and 16 bases separated the two germline ends. This CDR3 contains 14 residues. CDR1 and CDR2 from the germline V gene are MNHEY and SVGAGI. The CDR3 DNA is TGTGCCAGCAGTCCCTCCGAGGGGGGGAAGACCCAGTACTTC. Translated: CASSPSEGGKTQYF.

This clonotype was seen repeatedly, ten times or more. The rearrangement links TRBV12-3 or TRBV12-4 to TRBJ1-2; possible D gene TRBD1, 5 bases. The ends were cut back, 2 bases at V and 0 bases at J, with 10 bases in the middle. The CDR3 contains 15 residues. CDR3 region: CASSLRVRANYGYTF. In DNA form, the CDR3 reads TGTGCCAGCAGTTTAAGGGTCAGGGCTAACTATGGCTACACCTTC.

This clonotype was recorded at least ten times. The chain has TRBV20-1 and TRBJ1-1, with 7 bases that match TRBD1. CDR3 length: 15 residues. J gave up 1 base and V 3 bases, and 8 bases lay outside the gene matches. The germline V gene has CDR1 DFQATT and CDR2 SNEGSKA (reference sequence). This CDR3 reads CSARENRQGNTEAFF. CDR3 coding DNA: TGCAGTGCTAGGGAGAACAGACAGGGGAACACTGAAGCTTTCTTT.

This clonotype has ten or more counts. The chain couples TRBV5-1 to TRBJ2-2; D unresolved. V was clipped by 3 bases and J by 4 bases, with 4 bases between them. The germline CDR1 and CDR2 sequences are SGHRS and YFSETQ. This CDR3 has 12 residues. CDR3 in amino acids: CASSSFTGELFF. As DNA, the CDR3 is TGCGCCAGCAGCTCCTTCACCGGGGAGCTGTTTTTT.

This clonotype was seen many times. The chain combines TRBV5-6 with TRBJ2-1; possibly TRBD1 or TRBD2 for D (7 bases each). Germline V CDR1 and CDR2: SGHDT, YYEEEE. The V and J ends lost 4 bases and 0 bases respectively, with 11 bases between them. This CDR3 region has 15 residues. The CDR3, as DNA: TGTGCCAGCAGCCAGGGGGGGAGCTCCTACAATGAGCAGTTCTTC. Protein sequence: CASSQGGSSYNEQFF.

The V gene is TRBV11-3, the J gene TRBJ2-7; 9 bases agree with TRBD2. CDR3 length: 15 residues. Per germline, CDR1 SGHNT and CDR2 YENEEA. Trimming cost V 4 bases and J 3 bases; bases outside gene matches: 7. The CDR3 is CASSYLAGANYEQYF. CDR3 nucleotide sequence: TGTGCCAGCAGCTACTTAGCGGGAGCCAACTACGAGCAGTACTTC.

This clonotype was counted ten times or more. J is TRBJ1-1 and V is TRBV10-3, with D possibly matching TRBD1 (6 bases). The CDR3 runs 10 residues. CDR1 and CDR2 from the germline V gene are ENHRY and SYGVKD. Deletions cut 8 bases from V and 8 bases from J, with 9 bases between. DNA of the CDR3: TGTGCCATCGGACAGACGGAAGCTTTCTTT. The encoded protein is CAIGQTEAFF.

This clonotype was observed at least ten times. The genes are TRBV4-2 and TRBJ2-3; D remains unclear. Looked up from germline, CDR1 is LGHNA and CDR2 is YNFKEQ. CDR3 length: 13 residues. The V end lost 0 bases, the J end lost 4 bases, and 5 bases lay between the germline ends. As DNA, the CDR3 is TGTGCCAGCAGCCAAGACGTCCCAGATACGCAGTATTTT. Its translation is CASSQDVPDTQYF.

This clonotype was observed at least ten times. The rearrangement joins TRBV6-2 or TRBV6-3 to TRBJ2-1; 9 nucleotides agree with TRBD2. After removal of 6 bases from V and 6 bases from J, the junction contained 6 bases not matched to a gene. CDR1 is MNHEY and CDR2 is SVGEGT in the germline V gene. The CDR3 sequence is 14 residues long. The CDR3 loop reads CASRASGNFNEQFF. The CDR3, as DNA: TGTGCCAGCAGGGCTAGCGGGAATTTCAATGAGCAGTTCTTC.